These 15 T cell receptor beta chains came from one sample sequenced in a study of OX40 agonist ivuxolimab in advanced cancers. Libraries were prepared by immunoSEQ multiplex PCR; TCRdb keeps only in-frame clonotypes and omits some of them. The top ten clones hold 0.7% of a sample with about 60,000 clones, roughly 84% of them seen once. Source: CD4+ or CD8+ T cells sorted from blood, taken in a trial of the OX40 agonist ivuxolimab. The source is an adult with an advanced solid tumor such as melanoma, head and neck, liver or kidney cancer.

The rearrangement links TRBV6-6 to TRBJ1-2; D call uncertain. This CDR3 region has 12 residues. Germline V gives CDR1 MNHNY, CDR2 SVGAGI (reference sequence). V lost 4 bases and J lost 8, with 11 bases in between. The CDR3 DNA is TGTGCCAGCAGTTCCGACAAGACCGGCTACACCTTC. It codes for CASSSDKTGYTF.

The V and J genes are TRBV5-5 and TRBJ1-5; TRBD1 agrees at 8 bases. Per germline, CDR1 SGHKS and CDR2 YYEKEE (reference sequence). V shed 3 bases, J shed 3 bases, and the junction held 5 bases outside the gene matches. The CDR3 is made up of 15 amino acids. CDR3 nucleotide sequence: TGTGCCAGCAGCTCCAGGACAGGGCACAATCAGCCCCAGCATTTT. It codes for CASSSRTGHNQPQHF.

The chain has TRBV5-1 and TRBJ2-3; 7 positions match TRBD2. Trimming at V came to 3 bases and at J to 2 bases, leaving 9 bases not matched to a gene. The CDR3 contains 16 residues. Germline lookup yields CDR1 SGHRS and CDR2 YFSETQ. CDR3 nucleotide sequence: TGCGCCAGCAGCTCGCTAGGGAGGGGCCCCACAGATACGCAGTATTTT. It is translated as CASSSLGRGPTDTQYF.

V usage is TRBV10-3 and J usage is TRBJ2-5; 8 bases are shared with TRBD1. The end of the DNA aligns better with TRBJ2-7, so the J call may be wrong. Germline V gene sequence: CDR1 ENHRY, CDR2 SYGVKD. This CDR3 spans 14 amino acids. This CDR3 reads CAISLGQGTYEQYF. The CDR3 region has the DNA TGTGCCATCAGCCTCGGACAGGGAACCTACGAGCAGTACTTC.

The chain couples TRBV5-1 to TRBJ1-2; possible D gene TRBD1, 6 bases. CDR3 length: 14 amino acids. Germline-derived CDR1 and CDR2 are SGHRS and YFSETQ. Trimming removed 2 bases at V and 2 bases at J, with 10 bases between. The CDR3 spells CASSFRGENYGYTF. The CDR3 DNA follows: TGCGCCAGCAGCTTCAGGGGAGAGAACTATGGCTACACCTTC.

This clone was picked up one time. V usage is TRBV27 and J usage is TRBJ1-6; D not resolved. Deletions cut 3 bases from V and 7 bases from J, with 10 bases between. Germline V CDR1 and CDR2: MNHEY, SMNVEV (reference sequence). The CDR3 contains 14 residues. Written as DNA, the CDR3 is TGTGCCAGCAGTTTCGAAGCGAAAAATTCACCCCTCCACTTT. Protein: CASSFEAKNSPLHF.

This clone showed up just once. The gene calls are TRBV7-2 and TRBJ2-1; D is unresolved. Germline loops: CDR1 SGHTA, CDR2 FQGNSA. The CDR3 totals 13 residues. The germline V and J ends were trimmed by 5 bases and 8 bases, with 13 bases remaining between them. CDR3: CASSPDPDDEQFF. CDR3 in DNA: TGTGCCAGCAGCCCAGACCCCGACGATGAGCAGTTCTTC.

The CDR3, as DNA: TGTGCCAGCACCCGAGGGGAGGAGAGGCGTTCAGGGGCCAACGTCCTGACTTTC. It encodes CASTRGEERRSGANVLTF. This rearrangement joins TRBV5-6 to TRBJ2-6; tentatively, D is TRBD2 (6 bases). Germline CDR1 and CDR2: SGHDT and YYEEEE. V shed 6 bases and J shed 4 bases, with 23 bases lying between them. The CDR3 is made up of 18 amino acids.

The V and J genes are TRBV19 and TRBJ1-5; D possibly corresponds to TRBD1 (6 bases). Germline lookup yields CDR1 LNHDA and CDR2 SQIVND (reference sequence). CDR3 length equals 15 residues. The V gene lost 3 bases and the J gene lost 5 bases, with 14 bases spanning the gap. In DNA, the CDR3 is TGTGCCAGTAGTATTTTTGGACAGCCTGATCAGCCCCAGCATTTT. Residues: CASSIFGQPDQPQHF.

The chain couples TRBV19 to TRBJ1-1, with 7 bases lining up with TRBD1. The CDR3 is 17 amino acids. Germline lookup yields CDR1 LNHDA and CDR2 SQIVND (reference sequence). The V and J ends lost 2 bases and 0 bases, in that order; junction bases with no gene match: 9. The CDR3 DNA sequence: TGTGCCAGTAGTATAAGAGGGGCGCAGGGGGTGAACACTGAAGCTTTCTTT. Amino acids: CASSIRGAQGVNTEAFF.

CDR3 sequence reads: CASSVLGGTGDNEQFF. The CDR3 bases are TGTGCCAGCAGTGTCCTCGGCGGGACAGGGGACAATGAGCAGTTCTTC. This sequence joins TRBV25-1 and TRBJ2-1, with 10 bases matching TRBD1. The CDR3 has 16 residues. V dropped 4 bases and J dropped 5; count of bases not matched to a gene: 8. Per germline, CDR1 MGHDK and CDR2 SYGVNS.

The V call is TRBV9, the J call TRBJ1-2; no clear D. Trimming left V 3 bases short and J 4 bases short, with 16 bases between. CDR1 and CDR2 from the germline V gene are SGDLS and YYNGEE. The CDR3 loop spans 15 amino acids. The chain's CDR3 is CASSADPGRIYGYTF. DNA of the CDR3: TGTGCCAGCAGCGCCGACCCGGGCAGGATCTATGGCTACACCTTC.

The chain carries TRBV18 and TRBJ1-5; 9 nucleotides line up with TRBD1. Trimming removed 0 bases from V and 7 bases from J; junction bases left unmatched: 7. The CDR3 has 16 residues. Germline-derived CDR1 and CDR2 are KGHSH and LQKENI. CDR3 nucleotides: TGTGCCAGCTCACCACCCGACAGGGGGTATGGCCAGCCCCAGCATTTT. It translates to CASSPPDRGYGQPQHF.

The chain couples TRBV9 to TRBJ1-2, with 7 bases that match TRBD1. The CDR3 extends over 14 amino acids. The V and J ends lost 4 bases and 6 bases, in that order; junction bases with no gene match: 9. CDR1 is SGDLS and CDR2 is YYNGEE in the germline V gene. CDR3 sequence (DNA): TGTGCCAGCAGCCCCCGACAGGGAATAGATGGCTACACCTTC. Its protein is CASSPRQGIDGYTF.

This clone was found once. The rearrangement joins TRBV10-1 to TRBJ1-1; D is unclear. V dropped 3 bases and J dropped 1 base, with 3 bases sitting between them. This CDR3 contains 12 residues. Germline V CDR1 and CDR2: WNHNN, SYGVQD (reference sequence). CDR3 amino acids: CASSEWNTEAFF. As DNA, the CDR3 is TGCGCCAGCAGTGAATGGAACACTGAAGCTTTCTTT.